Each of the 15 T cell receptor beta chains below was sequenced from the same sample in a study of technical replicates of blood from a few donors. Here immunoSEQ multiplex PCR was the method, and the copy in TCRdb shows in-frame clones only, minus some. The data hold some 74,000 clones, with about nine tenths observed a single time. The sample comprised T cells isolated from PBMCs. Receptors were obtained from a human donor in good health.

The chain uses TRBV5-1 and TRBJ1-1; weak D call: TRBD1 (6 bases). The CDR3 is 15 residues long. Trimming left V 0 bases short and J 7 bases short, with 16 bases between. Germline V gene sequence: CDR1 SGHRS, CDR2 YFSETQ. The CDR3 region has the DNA TGCGCCAGCAGCTTGGATCTTCCCCGGACAGATGAAGCTTTCTTT. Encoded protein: CASSLDLPRTDEAFF.

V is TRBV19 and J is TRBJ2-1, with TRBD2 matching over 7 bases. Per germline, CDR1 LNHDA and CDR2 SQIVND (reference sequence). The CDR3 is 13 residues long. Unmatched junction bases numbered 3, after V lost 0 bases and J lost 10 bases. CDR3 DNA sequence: TGTGCCAGTAGTATAGACCGGACTAGGGAGCAGTTCTTC. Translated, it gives CASSIDRTREQFF.

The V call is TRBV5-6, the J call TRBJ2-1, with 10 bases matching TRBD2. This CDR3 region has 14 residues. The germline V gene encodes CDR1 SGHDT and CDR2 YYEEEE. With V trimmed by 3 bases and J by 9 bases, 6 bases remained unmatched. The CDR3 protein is CASSSGLALAEQFF. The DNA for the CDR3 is TGTGCCAGCAGCTCGGGACTAGCGTTAGCTGAGCAGTTCTTC.

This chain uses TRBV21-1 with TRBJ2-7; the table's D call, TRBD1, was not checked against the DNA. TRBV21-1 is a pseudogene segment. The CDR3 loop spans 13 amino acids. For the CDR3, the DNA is TGTGCCAGCAGCACACGATCAGCCTACGAGCAGTACTTC. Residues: CASSTRSAYEQYF.

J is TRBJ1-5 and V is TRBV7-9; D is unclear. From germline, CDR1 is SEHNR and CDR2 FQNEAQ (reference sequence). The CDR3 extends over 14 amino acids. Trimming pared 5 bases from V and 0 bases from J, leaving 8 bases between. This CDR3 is CASSAVNSNQPQHF. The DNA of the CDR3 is TGTGCCAGCAGCGCAGTTAATAGCAATCAGCCCCAGCATTTT.

The CDR3 loop is CASSKTSAMKYEQYF. Here the CDR3 DNA reads TGTGCCAGCAGCAAGACTAGCGCAATGAAATACGAGCAGTACTTC. This chain joins TRBV21-1 and TRBJ2-7; the D call TRBD2 from the table was never checked on the DNA. TRBV21-1 is a recognized pseudogene. This CDR3 is built from 15 residues.

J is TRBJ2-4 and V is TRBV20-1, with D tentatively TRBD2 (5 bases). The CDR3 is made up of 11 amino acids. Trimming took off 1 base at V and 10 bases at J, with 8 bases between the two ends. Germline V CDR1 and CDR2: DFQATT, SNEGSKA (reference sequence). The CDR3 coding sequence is TGCAGTGCTAGAGGTTCGGGGATTCAGTACTTC. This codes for CSARGSGIQYF.

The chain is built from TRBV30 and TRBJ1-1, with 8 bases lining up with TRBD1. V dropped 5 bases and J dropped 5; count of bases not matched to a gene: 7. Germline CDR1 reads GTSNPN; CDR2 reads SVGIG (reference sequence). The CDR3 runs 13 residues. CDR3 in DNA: TGTGCCTGGGAACAGGACAGGGTTACTGAAGCTTTCTTT. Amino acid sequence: CAWEQDRVTEAFF.

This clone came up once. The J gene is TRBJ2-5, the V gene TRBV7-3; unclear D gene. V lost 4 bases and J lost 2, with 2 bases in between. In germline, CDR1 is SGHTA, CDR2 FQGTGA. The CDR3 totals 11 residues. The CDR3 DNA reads TGTGCCAGCAGCTCTCAAGAGACCCAGTACTTC. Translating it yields CASSSQETQYF.

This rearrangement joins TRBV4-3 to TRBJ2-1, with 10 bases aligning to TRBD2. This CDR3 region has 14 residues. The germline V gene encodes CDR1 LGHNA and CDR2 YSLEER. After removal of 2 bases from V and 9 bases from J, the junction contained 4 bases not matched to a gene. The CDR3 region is CASSQRLAGSEQFF. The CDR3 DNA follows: TGCGCCAGCAGCCAAAGACTAGCGGGCAGTGAGCAGTTCTTC.

The CDR3 nucleotides are TGTGCCAGTAGTTCCCAGGGAGGCCAGCCCCAGCATTTT. Amino acid sequence: CASSSQGGQPQHF. The chain couples TRBV19 to TRBJ1-5; the D gene is possibly TRBD1 (5 bases). The V end lost 5 bases, the J end lost 7 bases, and 12 bases lay between the germline ends. This CDR3 spans 13 amino acids. Germline V gene lookup returns CDR1 LNHDA and CDR2 SQIVND (reference sequence).

The CDR3 DNA follows: TGTGCCAGCAGTCGCGACAGACTTAGCAATCAGCCCCAGCATTTT. This codes for CASSRDRLSNQPQHF. The chain couples TRBV27 to TRBJ1-5; possibly TRBD1 for D (5 bases). The length of the CDR3 is 15 residues. Trimming stripped 5 bases from V and 0 bases from J, with 11 bases between. Germline V gene lookup returns CDR1 MNHEY and CDR2 SMNVEV (reference sequence).

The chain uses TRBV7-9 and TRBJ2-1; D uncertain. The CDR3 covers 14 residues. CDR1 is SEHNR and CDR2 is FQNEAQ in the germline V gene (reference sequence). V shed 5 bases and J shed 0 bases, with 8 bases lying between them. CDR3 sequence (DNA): TGTGCCAGCAGCCCAACTCCCTCCTACAATGAGCAGTTCTTC. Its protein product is CASSPTPSYNEQFF.

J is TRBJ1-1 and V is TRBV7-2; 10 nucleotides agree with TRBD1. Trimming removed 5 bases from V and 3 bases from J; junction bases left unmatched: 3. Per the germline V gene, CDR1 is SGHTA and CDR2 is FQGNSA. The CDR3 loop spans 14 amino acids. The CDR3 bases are TGTGCCAGCAGCCCGGGACAGGGGTACACTGAAGCTTTCTTT. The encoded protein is CASSPGQGYTEAFF.

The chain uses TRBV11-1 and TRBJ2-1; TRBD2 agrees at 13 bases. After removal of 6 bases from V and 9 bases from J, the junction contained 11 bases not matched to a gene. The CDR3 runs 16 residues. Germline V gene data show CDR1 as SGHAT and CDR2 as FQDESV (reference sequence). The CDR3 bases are TGTGCCAGCAGTCGTACCGGGACTAGCGGGGACATTGAGCAGTTCTTC. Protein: CASSRTGTSGDIEQFF.